This is a list of T cell receptor beta chains from one sample in a study of cytomegalovirus exposure and HLA in healthy donors. TCRdb's table, derived via immunoSEQ multiplex PCR, lists solely in-frame clones and lacks some. The data contain 150,000 to 200,000 clones, 82% of them singletons. The sequencing input was PBMCs. These TCRs come from a man aged 40-50 years in good health and CMV-seronegative. The CDR3 runs from the conserved cysteine through the conserved F or W. A D gene is named only where the DNA matches it firmly. The size of a clone is reported for some rows only, either as once, few or many, or as a class for expanded clones.

J gene,V gene,D gene,clone size,CDR3 DNA,CDR3 protein
TRBJ1-3,TRBV16,TRBD1,-,TGTGCCAGCAGCCAACAAGGGGGCGGCTCTGGAAACACCATATATTTT,CASSQQGGGSGNTIYF
TRBJ1-1,TRBV7-3,TRBD1,-,TGTGCCAGCAGCTTAAGTGCAGGGGGCGGCACTGAAGCTTTCTTT,CASSLSAGGGTEAFF
TRBJ1-2,TRBV7-9,TRBD1,-,TGTGCCAGCTCAACGGCACAGGGGAGAGACTACACCTTC,CASSTAQGRDYTF
TRBJ2-1,TRBV9,-,-,TGTGCCAGCAGCGTATACTCTGAGGCTAACTCCTACAATGAGCAGTTCTTC,CASSVYSEANSYNEQFF
TRBJ2-2,TRBV4-2,TRBD2,-,TGTGCCAGCAGCCAAGGAACTAGCGGGGTGTACACCGGGGAGCTGTTTTTT,CASSQGTSGVYTGELFF
TRBJ2-2,TRBV7-8,-,-,TGTGCCAGCAAAGGAGGGGAAGTCACCGGGGAGCTGTTTTTT,CASKGGEVTGELFF
TRBJ2-7,TRBV2,-,-,TGTGCCAGCAGTCTTACTACGTACGAGCAGTACTTC,CASSLTTYEQYF
TRBJ2-7,TRBV10-1,-,few,TGCGCCAGCAGTGGGCCCGCTGCCTACGAGCAGTACTTC,CASSGPAAYEQYF
TRBJ1-2,TRBV11-2,TRBD1,-,TGTGCCAGCAGCGAATATACAGGGGGCGCGGGTGGCTACACCTTC,CASSEYTGGAGGYTF
TRBJ2-7,TRBV7-2,-,-,TGTGCCAGCAGCGGACTTGGAACCTACGAGCAGTACTTC,CASSGLGTYEQYF
TRBJ2-5,TRBV28,TRBD2,few,TGTGCCAGCAGCCCAGGGACTAGCGGGTATGGGACCCAGTACTTC,CASSPGTSGYGTQYF
TRBJ1-4,TRBV2,TRBD1,-,TGTGCCAGCAGTTGGGACAGGGGTGATGAAAAACTGTTTTTT,CASSWDRGDEKLFF
TRBJ2-7,TRBV2,TRBD1,-,TGTGCCATATCCGGGACAGGGGGAATATACGAGCAGTACTTC,CAISGTGGIYEQYF
TRBJ1-1,TRBV19,-,-,TGTGCCAGTAGTTCCAGAACTACGAACACTGAAGCTTTCTTT,CASSSRTTNTEAFF
TRBJ1-6,TRBV2,-,-,TGTGCCAGCAGTGAGAGGACAGTAAATAATTCACCCCTCCACTTT,CASSERTVNNSPLHF
TRBJ2-1,TRBV11-2,-,-,TGTGCCAGCAGCTCTCAGGGTCAAAGGATAAACAATGAGCAGTTCTTC,CASSSQGQRINNEQFF
TRBJ1-1,TRBV30,-,-,TGTGCCTGGACCCGGGACACAAACACTGAAGCTTTCTTT,CAWTRDTNTEAFF
TRBJ1-1,TRBV5-1,TRBD1,-,TGCGCCAGCAGCATCACCGGGACAGGGTCAGTCACTGAAGCTTTCTTT,CASSITGTGSVTEAFF
TRBJ2-5,TRBV10-3,TRBD2,-,TGTGCCATCAGTGAGTACGGGAGGGCCGGAGAGACCCAGTACTTC,CAISEYGRAGETQYF
TRBJ2-7,TRBV6-6,TRBD2,once,TGTGCCAGCAGTTACCGGGACTACTACGAGCAGTACTTC,CASSYRDYYEQYF
TRBJ1-1,TRBV29-1,-,once,TGCAGCGTTGCCGGCACTGAAGCTTTCTTT,CSVAGTEAFF
TRBJ2-1,TRBV9,TRBD2,-,TGTGCCAGCAGCGGAAGAAGCGGGGTGGGGTCCTACAATGAGCAGTTCTTC,CASSGRSGVGSYNEQFF
TRBJ2-7,TRBV11-2,TRBD2,-,TGTGCCAGCAGCTTGGGGCTAGCGGGAATTGCCTACGAGCAGTACTTC,CASSLGLAGIAYEQYF
TRBJ2-3,TRBV6-6,TRBD2,-,TGTGCCAGCAGTTACAGGACTAGCGGTACAGATACGCAGTATTTT,CASSYRTSGTDTQYF